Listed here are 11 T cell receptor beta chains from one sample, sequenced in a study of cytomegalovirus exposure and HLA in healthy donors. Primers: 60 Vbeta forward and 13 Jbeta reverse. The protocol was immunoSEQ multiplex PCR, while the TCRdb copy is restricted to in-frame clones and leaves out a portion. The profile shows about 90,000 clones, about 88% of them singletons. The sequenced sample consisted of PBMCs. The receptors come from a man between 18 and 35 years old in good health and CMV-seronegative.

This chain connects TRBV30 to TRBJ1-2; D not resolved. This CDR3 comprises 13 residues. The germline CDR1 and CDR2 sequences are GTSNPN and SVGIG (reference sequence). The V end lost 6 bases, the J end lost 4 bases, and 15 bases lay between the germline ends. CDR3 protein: CACRDLLIYGYTF. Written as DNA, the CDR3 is TGTGCCTGCCGAGACTTGCTCATCTATGGCTACACCTTC.

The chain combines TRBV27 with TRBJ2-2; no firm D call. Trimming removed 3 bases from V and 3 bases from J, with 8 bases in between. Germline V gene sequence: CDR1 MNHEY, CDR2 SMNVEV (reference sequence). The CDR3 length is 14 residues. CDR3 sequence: CASSLTRYTGELFF. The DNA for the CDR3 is TGTGCCAGCAGTTTGACTCGATACACCGGGGAGCTGTTTTTT.

The CDR3 is CAWSVQTGAGYTF. Here the CDR3 DNA reads TGTGCCTGGAGTGTACAGACAGGGGCCGGCTACACCTTC. The chain combines TRBV30 with TRBJ1-2; 8 bases fit TRBD1. The CDR3 extends over 13 amino acids. Per germline, CDR1 GTSNPN and CDR2 SVGIG (reference sequence). Trimming cost V 0 bases and J 8 bases; bases outside gene matches: 5.

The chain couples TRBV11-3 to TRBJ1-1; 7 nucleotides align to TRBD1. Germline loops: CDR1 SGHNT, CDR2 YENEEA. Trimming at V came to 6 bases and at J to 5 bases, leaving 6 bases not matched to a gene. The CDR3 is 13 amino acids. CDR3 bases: TGTGCCAGCAGTCACGACAGGGAAACTGAAGCTTTCTTT. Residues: CASSHDRETEAFF.

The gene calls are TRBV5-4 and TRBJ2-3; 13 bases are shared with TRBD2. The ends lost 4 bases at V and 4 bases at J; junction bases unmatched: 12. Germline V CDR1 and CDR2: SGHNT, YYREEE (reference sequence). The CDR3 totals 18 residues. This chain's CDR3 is CASSPMRGLAGSADTQYF. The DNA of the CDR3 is TGTGCCAGCAGCCCCATGCGGGGACTAGCGGGAAGCGCAGATACGCAGTATTTT.

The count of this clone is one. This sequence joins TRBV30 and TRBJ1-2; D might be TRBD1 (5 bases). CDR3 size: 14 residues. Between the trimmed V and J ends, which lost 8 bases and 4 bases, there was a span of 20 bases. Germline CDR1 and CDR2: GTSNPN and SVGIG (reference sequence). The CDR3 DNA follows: TGTGCCGGGCGTGTGGGGGGTAATAGCTATGGCTACACCTTC. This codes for CAGRVGGNSYGYTF.

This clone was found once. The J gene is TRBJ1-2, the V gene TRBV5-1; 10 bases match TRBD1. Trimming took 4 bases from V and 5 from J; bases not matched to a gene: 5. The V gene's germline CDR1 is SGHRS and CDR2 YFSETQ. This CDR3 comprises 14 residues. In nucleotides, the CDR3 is TGCGCCAGCAGCCCCGGACAGGGGGTATATGGCTACACCTTC. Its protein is CASSPGQGVYGYTF.

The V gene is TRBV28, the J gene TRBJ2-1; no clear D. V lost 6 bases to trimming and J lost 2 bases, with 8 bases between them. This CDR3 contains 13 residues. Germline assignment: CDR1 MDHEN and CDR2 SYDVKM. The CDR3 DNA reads TGTGCCAGCAGACGAGTACCCTACAATGAGCAGTTCTTC. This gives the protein CASRRVPYNEQFF. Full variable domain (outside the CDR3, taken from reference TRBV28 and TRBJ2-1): DVKVTQSSRYLVKRTGEKVFLECVQDMDHENMFWYRQDPGLGLRLIYFSYDVKMKEKGDIPEGYSVSREKKERFSLILESASTNQTSMYLCASRRVPYNEQFFGPGTRLTVL.

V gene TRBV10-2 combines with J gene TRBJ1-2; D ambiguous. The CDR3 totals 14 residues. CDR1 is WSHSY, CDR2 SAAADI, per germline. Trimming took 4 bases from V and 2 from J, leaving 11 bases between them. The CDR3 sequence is CASSGTDANYGYTF. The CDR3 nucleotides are TGCGCCAGCAGTGGGACTGATGCAAACTATGGCTACACCTTC.

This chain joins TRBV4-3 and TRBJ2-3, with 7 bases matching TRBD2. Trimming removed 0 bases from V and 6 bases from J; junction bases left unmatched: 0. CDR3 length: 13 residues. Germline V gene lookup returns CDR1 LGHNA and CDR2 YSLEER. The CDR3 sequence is CASSQDSGDTQYF. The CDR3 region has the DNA TGCGCCAGCAGCCAAGATAGCGGGGATACGCAGTATTTT.

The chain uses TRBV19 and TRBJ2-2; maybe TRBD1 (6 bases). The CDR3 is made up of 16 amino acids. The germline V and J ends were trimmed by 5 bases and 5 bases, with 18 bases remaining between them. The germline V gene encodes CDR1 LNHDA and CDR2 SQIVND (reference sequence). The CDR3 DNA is TGTGCCAGTAGTCTTAGAGGACAGATCCCGACCGGGGAGCTGTTTTTT. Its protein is CASSLRGQIPTGELFF.